One sample yielded the 27 T cell receptor beta chains listed below, sequenced in a study of control samples from healthy donors and cancer patients (dated by TCRdb to the early 2020s). To prepare the library, the immunoSEQ multiplex PCR assay was applied. As stored in TCRdb, this immuneACCESS dataset retains in-frame rearrangements with V and J assigned. A fraction of the clones does not appear; measured against another copy, unresolved V genes explain less than half of the discrepancy, and the remainder lacks a known reason. The sample contains 40,000 to 60,000 clones, 88% of them found a single time. The top ten constitute about 40% of the sample. Source material: PBMCs. The receptors here all came from a man aged 50-59 years with head and neck cancer.

Only a few counts were recorded for this clone. The gene calls are TRBV9 and TRBJ2-3, with 8 positions matching TRBD1. The ends lost 6 bases at V and 3 bases at J; junction bases unmatched: 9. This CDR3 region has 15 residues. CDR1 is SGDLS and CDR2 is YYNGEE in the germline V gene. The CDR3 DNA sequence: TGTGCCAGCACCCTCAGGGGGCAGCGGACAGATACGCAGTATTTT. It yields the protein CASTLRGQRTDTQYF.

The V gene is TRBV28, the J gene TRBJ2-5; D unresolved. CDR1 MDHEN and CDR2 SYDVKM come from the germline V gene. The germline V and J ends were trimmed by 4 bases and 3 bases, with 15 bases remaining between them. The CDR3 runs to 15 residues. The CDR3: CASSSSRLIKETQYF. CDR3 nucleotides: TGTGCCAGCAGTTCATCACGACTGATAAAAGAGACCCAGTACTTC.

The table lists this clone with a count of one. The DNA of the CDR3 is TGTGCCACCCGCCCGGGACAGATTTTCCTCTATGGCTACACCTTC. This translates into CATRPGQIFLYGYTF. This chain joins TRBV19 and TRBJ1-2; 7 bases map to TRBD1. The CDR3 runs to 15 residues. Germline assignment: CDR1 LNHDA and CDR2 SQIVND (reference sequence). The trim removed 10 bases at V and 4 bases at J, leaving 15 bases unmatched. Complete variable domain (other parts from reference TRBV19 and TRBJ1-2): DGGITQSPKYLFRKEGQNVTLSCEQNLNHDAMYWYRQDPGQGLRLIYYSQIVNDFQKGDIAEGYSVSREKKESFPLTVTSAQKNPTAFYLCATRPGQIFLYGYTFGSGTRLTVV.

This chain joins TRBV28 and TRBJ2-5; TRBD2 aligns across 10 bases. Germline CDR1 reads MDHEN; CDR2 reads SYDVKM. This CDR3 is 16 amino acids long. V lost 4 bases to trimming and J lost 1 base; unmatched junction nucleotides: 6. The CDR3 loop is CASSYLWTSGQETQYF. In nucleotides, the CDR3 is TGTGCCAGCAGTTACTTGTGGACTAGCGGCCAAGAGACCCAGTACTTC. Complete variable domain (other parts from reference TRBV28 and TRBJ2-5): DVKVTQSSRYLVKRTGEKVFLECVQDMDHENMFWYRQDPGLGLRLIYFSYDVKMKEKGDIPEGYSVSREKKERFSLILESASTNQTSMYLCASSYLWTSGQETQYFGPGTRLLVL.

The chain couples TRBV7-6 to TRBJ2-7, with no clear D. In germline, CDR1 is SGHVS, CDR2 FNYEAQ. V lost 2 bases and J lost 0, with 8 bases in between. The CDR3 is made up of 14 amino acids. In DNA, the CDR3 is TGTGCCAGCAGCTTACTCCCAAACTCCTACGAGCAGTACTTC. This sequence encodes CASSLLPNSYEQYF.

The rearrangement uses TRBV5-1 and TRBJ2-3; D is perhaps TRBD2 (5 bases). The CDR3 extends over 15 amino acids. Germline V gene data show CDR1 as SGHRS and CDR2 as YFSETQ. V lost 0 bases to trimming and J lost 0 bases, with 8 bases between them. DNA for the CDR3: TGCGCCAGCAGCTTGGTTCCGGGGAGCACAGATACGCAGTATTTT. As protein: CASSLVPGSTDTQYF.

The V call is TRBV6-5, the J call TRBJ2-7; D is ambiguous. Per germline, CDR1 MNHEY and CDR2 SVGAGI. The CDR3 covers 10 residues. V gave up 7 bases and J gave up 4 bases, with 5 bases separating them. The CDR3 is CASMTYEQYF. In DNA, the CDR3 is TGTGCCAGCATGACGTACGAGCAGTACTTC.

The V and J genes are TRBV28 and TRBJ2-7, with D possibly being TRBD1 (6 bases). This CDR3 has 14 residues. Germline loops: CDR1 MDHEN, CDR2 SYDVKM. The ends were cut back, 5 bases at V and 1 base at J, with 12 bases in the middle. CDR3 sequence reads: CASSIQGWSYEQYF. For the CDR3, the DNA is TGTGCCAGCAGTATTCAGGGGTGGTCCTACGAGCAGTACTTC. The full variable domain, its missing parts supplied by reference TRBV28 and TRBJ2-7, is DVKVTQSSRYLVKRTGEKVFLECVQDMDHENMFWYRQDPGLGLRLIYFSYDVKMKEKGDIPEGYSVSREKKERFSLILESASTNQTSMYLCASSIQGWSYEQYFGPGTRLTVT.

CDR3 sequence reads: CATSSPGYGENTEAFF. The CDR3 DNA reads as TGTGCCACCAGCAGTCCAGGGTACGGCGAGAACACTGAAGCTTTCTTT. V and J are TRBV15 and TRBJ1-1; D is possibly TRBD1 (5 bases). V was pared by 3 bases and J by 1 base, with 15 bases between. This CDR3 has 16 amino acids. In germline, CDR1 is LNHNV, CDR2 YYDKDF (reference sequence).

This clone has a handful of counts. V is TRBV9 and J is TRBJ2-2; no clear D gene. V gave up 0 bases and J gave up 0 bases, with 3 bases separating them. This CDR3 comprises 14 residues. The germline CDR1 and CDR2 sequences are SGDLS and YYNGEE. CDR3 residues: CASSVAPNTGELFF. CDR3 DNA sequence: TGTGCCAGCAGCGTAGCGCCGAACACCGGGGAGCTGTTTTTT.

This clone was counted a single time. The rearrangement joins TRBV5-5 to TRBJ1-4; tentatively, D is TRBD1 (5 bases). In germline, CDR1 is SGHKS, CDR2 YYEKEE (reference sequence). Deletions cut 1 base from V and 8 bases from J, with 9 bases between. The CDR3 contains 13 residues. CDR3 region: CASSLFWGEKLFF. Here the CDR3 DNA reads TGTGCCAGCAGCTTGTTCTGGGGCGAAAAACTGTTTTTT.

V and J are TRBV9 and TRBJ2-7; D remains unclear. Trimming shortened V by 0 bases and J by 0 bases, and 7 bases separated the two germline ends. This CDR3 spans 14 amino acids. Germline-derived CDR1 and CDR2 are SGDLS and YYNGEE. The CDR3 region is CASSVGLGSYEQYF. The CDR3, as DNA: TGTGCCAGCAGCGTAGGTTTGGGCTCCTACGAGCAGTACTTC.

V and J are TRBV3-1 (or the pseudogene TRBV3-2) and TRBJ2-3; D is unclear. Germline-derived CDR1 and CDR2 are LGHDT and YNNKEL (reference sequence). The CDR3 covers 13 residues. V was clipped by 1 base and J by 5 bases, with 7 bases between them. CDR3 sequence reads: CASSQASQDTQYF. The CDR3 nucleotides are TGTGCCAGCAGCCAAGCCTCTCAAGATACGCAGTATTTT.

The CDR3 DNA reads TGCGCCAGTGCGGGGAGCTCCTACAATGAGCAGTTCTTC. It yields the protein CASAGSSYNEQFF. The rearrangement links TRBV10-1 to TRBJ2-1, with D possibly TRBD2 on 6 matching bases. Trimming pared 9 bases from V and 0 bases from J, leaving 9 bases between. In germline, CDR1 is WNHNN, CDR2 SYGVQD (reference sequence). CDR3 length: 13 residues.

This chain's CDR3 is CSVRGGPEAFF. Here the CDR3 DNA reads TGCAGTGTTAGGGGAGGACCTGAAGCTTTCTTT. This rearrangement joins TRBV20-1 to TRBJ1-1; possible D gene TRBD1, 5 bases. The CDR3 consists of 11 residues. V gave up 7 bases and J gave up 6 bases, with 12 bases separating them. Germline-derived CDR1 and CDR2 are DFQATT and SNEGSKA (reference sequence).

The chain is built from TRBV28 and TRBJ1-1; D is undetermined. V shed 5 bases and J shed 0 bases, with 10 bases lying between them. This CDR3 has 14 amino acids. Germline-derived CDR1 and CDR2 are MDHEN and SYDVKM. CDR3 sequence (DNA): TGTGCCAGCAGTAAAGCTCACATGAACACTGAAGCTTTCTTT. Protein sequence: CASSKAHMNTEAFF.

The chain combines TRBV7-2 with TRBJ2-5, with 8 bases identical to TRBD2. The V segment lost 5 bases and the J segment 4 bases; nucleotides outside the gene matches: 9. Germline V gene data show CDR1 as SGHTA and CDR2 as FQGNSA. CDR3 length equals 15 residues. The CDR3 spells CASSPMRGVVETQYF. In DNA, the CDR3 is TGTGCCAGCAGCCCAATGCGGGGGGTCGTAGAGACCCAGTACTTC.

In its sample, this clone was seen once. The CDR3: CASSRGGEAEKLFF. The CDR3 bases are TGTGCCAGCAGCAGAGGGGGGGAGGCGGAAAAACTGTTTTTT. V is TRBV7-2 and J is TRBJ1-4; perhaps TRBD1 as D (6 bases). V was trimmed by 5 bases and J by 8 bases, leaving 15 bases between them. Germline V gives CDR1 SGHTA, CDR2 FQGNSA. The length of the CDR3 is 14 residues.

This clone was seen more than once but under ten times. The rearrangement joins TRBV3-1 (or the pseudogene TRBV3-2) to TRBJ2-7; unclear D gene. V lost 3 bases and J 0 bases, leaving 0 bases between the germline ends. The CDR3 covers 11 residues. Germline-derived CDR1 and CDR2 are LGHDT and YNNKEL (reference sequence). DNA for the CDR3: TGTGCCAGCAGCCACTCCTACGAGCAGTACTTC. It codes for CASSHSYEQYF.

The gene calls are TRBV2 and TRBJ2-1; possible D gene TRBD1, 6 bases. Trimming shortened V by 5 bases and J by 3 bases, and 11 bases separated the two germline ends. Germline loops: CDR1 SNHLY, CDR2 FYNNEI. The CDR3 is 14 amino acids. DNA of the CDR3: TGTGCCAGCAGTTATACAGGGATCTACAATGAGCAGTTCTTC. Residues: CASSYTGIYNEQFF.

The chain is built from TRBV18 and TRBJ2-7; 8 positions match TRBD1. Germline trimming cut 3 bases from V and 3 bases from J; bases unmatched to any gene: 10. Germline CDR1 reads KGHSH; CDR2 reads LQKENI. The CDR3 sequence is 16 residues long. CDR3 DNA sequence: TGTGCCAGCTCACCGTCAACCGGGACAGGACTCTACGAGCAGTACTTC. It encodes CASSPSTGTGLYEQYF.

V and J are TRBV5-4 and TRBJ2-7; D call uncertain. V was clipped by 0 bases and J by 5 bases, with 9 bases between them. CDR3 length: 13 amino acids. The V gene's germline CDR1 is SGHNT and CDR2 YYREEE (reference sequence). In DNA form, the CDR3 reads TGTGCCAGCAGCTTGGAGCTAGGCGACGAGCAGTACTTC. This codes for CASSLELGDEQYF.

The genes are TRBV6-1 and TRBJ2-2, with 10 nucleotides matching TRBD1. The junction had 3 bases not matched to a gene; V was cut back by 2 bases and J by 6 bases. Germline values: CDR1 MNHNS, CDR2 SASEGT. The CDR3 runs to 15 residues. The CDR3 DNA is TGTGCCAGCAGTGAACCTGGACAGGGGGCCGGGGAGCTGTTTTTT. It encodes CASSEPGQGAGELFF.

The genes are TRBV19 and TRBJ2-7, with D perhaps TRBD1 or TRBD2 (6 bases each). The germline V gene encodes CDR1 LNHDA and CDR2 SQIVND (reference sequence). The CDR3 sequence is 14 residues long. Trimming cost V 5 bases and J 3 bases, with 14 bases left between them. CDR3 DNA: TGTGCCAGTAGTCCCCCGGGGGCCCTCTACGAGCAGTACTTC. This encodes CASSPPGALYEQYF. The entire variable domain, with the rest obtained from reference TRBV19 and TRBJ2-7, is as follows: DGGITQSPKYLFRKEGQNVTLSCEQNLNHDAMYWYRQDPGQGLRLIYYSQIVNDFQKGDIAEGYSVSREKKESFPLTVTSAQKNPTAFYLCASSPPGALYEQYFGPGTRLTVT.

The rearrangement uses TRBV27 and TRBJ2-3, with D unresolved. The CDR3 contains 14 residues. Trimming shortened V by 2 bases and J by 3 bases, and 9 bases separated the two germline ends. The germline CDR1 and CDR2 sequences are MNHEY and SMNVEV (reference sequence). CDR3 in amino acids: CASSLSWITDTQYF. The CDR3 region has the DNA TGTGCCAGCAGTTTAAGCTGGATAACAGATACGCAGTATTTT.

V is TRBV29-1 and J is TRBJ1-1; D is uncertain. Germline V gene lookup returns CDR1 SQVTM and CDR2 ANQGSEA. Trimming stripped 6 bases from V and 3 bases from J, with 14 bases between. The CDR3 sequence is 13 residues long. The CDR3 coding sequence is TGCAGCGTGGCAGCCGCCGGTTACACTGAAGCTTTCTTT. This sequence encodes CSVAAAGYTEAFF.

This clone was seen more than once but under ten times. V usage is TRBV6-2 or TRBV6-3 and J usage is TRBJ2-3; D tentatively fits TRBD1 or TRBD2 (5 bases each). The CDR3 covers 15 residues. Germline CDR1 reads MNHEY; CDR2 reads SVGEGT. V was clipped by 4 bases and J by 2 bases, with 13 bases between them. DNA of the CDR3: TGTGCCAGCAGTTTCTTGGGACGGATCACAGATACGCAGTATTTT. It encodes CASSFLGRITDTQYF.